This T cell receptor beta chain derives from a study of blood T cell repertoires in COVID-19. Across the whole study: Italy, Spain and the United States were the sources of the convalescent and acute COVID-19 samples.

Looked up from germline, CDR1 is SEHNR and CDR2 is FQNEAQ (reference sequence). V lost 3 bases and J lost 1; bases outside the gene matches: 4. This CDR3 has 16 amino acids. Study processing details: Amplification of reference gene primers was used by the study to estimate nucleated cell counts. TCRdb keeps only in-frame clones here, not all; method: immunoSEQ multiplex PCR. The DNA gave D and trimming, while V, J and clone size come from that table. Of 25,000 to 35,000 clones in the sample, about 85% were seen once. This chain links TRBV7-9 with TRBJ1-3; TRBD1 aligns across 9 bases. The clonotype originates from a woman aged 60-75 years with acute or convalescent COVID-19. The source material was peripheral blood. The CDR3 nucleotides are TGTGCCAGCAGCTTGAAGGGACAGGGATCTGGAAACACCATATATTTT. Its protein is CASSLKGQGSGNTIYF.